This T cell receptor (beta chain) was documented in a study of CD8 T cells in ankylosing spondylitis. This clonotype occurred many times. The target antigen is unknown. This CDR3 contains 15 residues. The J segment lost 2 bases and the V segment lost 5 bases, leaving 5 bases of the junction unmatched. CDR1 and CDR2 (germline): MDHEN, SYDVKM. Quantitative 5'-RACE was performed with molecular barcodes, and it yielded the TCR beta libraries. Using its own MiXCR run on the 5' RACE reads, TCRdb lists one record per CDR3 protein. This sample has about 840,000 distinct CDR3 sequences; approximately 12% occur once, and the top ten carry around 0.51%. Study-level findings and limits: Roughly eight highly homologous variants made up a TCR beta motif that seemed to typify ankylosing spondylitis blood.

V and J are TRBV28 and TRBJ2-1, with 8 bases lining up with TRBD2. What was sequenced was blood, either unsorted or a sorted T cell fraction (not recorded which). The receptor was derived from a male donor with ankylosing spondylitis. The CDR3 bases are TGTGCCAGCAGTCCACTAGCGGCCCCCTACAATGAGCAGTTCTTC. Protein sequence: CASSPLAAPYNEQFF. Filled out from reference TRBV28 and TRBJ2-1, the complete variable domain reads DVKVTQSSRYLVKRTGEKVFLECVQDMDHENMFWYRQDPGLGLRLIYFSYDVKMKEKGDIPEGYSVSREKKERFSLILESASTNQTSMYLCASSPLAAPYNEQFFGPGTRLTVL.